The 25 T cell receptor beta chains below were found in one sample sequenced in a study of patients and donors after allogeneic stem cell transplantation. TCRdb re-analysed the RT-PCR reads in MiXCR, keeping a single row per CDR3 protein. Of 800,000 to 1,000,000 distinct CDR3 sequences in the sample, around 17% were seen once. The sample was blood, either unsorted or a sorted T cell fraction (not recorded which). The receptors were sampled from a human donor who was either an allogeneic HSCT recipient or a stem cell or donor lymphocyte infusion donor (not recorded which). It is not recorded whose cells these are; they may come from a transplant donor.

The genes are TRBV20-1 and TRBJ2-3; tentatively, D is TRBD1 (6 bases). Germline CDR1 and CDR2: DFQATT and SNEGSKA (reference sequence). V was pared by 2 bases and J by 3 bases, with 15 bases between. CDR3 length: 15 amino acids. The CDR3 bases are TGCAGTGCTAGACCCGACAGGTACCCAACAGATACGCAGTATTTT. As protein: CSARPDRYPTDTQYF.

This chain joins TRBV12-3 or TRBV12-4 and TRBJ1-1, with D possibly matching TRBD1 (6 bases). Trimming shortened V by 7 bases and J by 2 bases, and 17 bases separated the two germline ends. This CDR3 is built from 15 residues. The CDR3: CASKSTGGPNTEAFF. CDR3 sequence (DNA): TGTGCCAGCAAGTCGACAGGTGGACCAAACACTGAAGCTTTCTTT.

The V and J genes are TRBV4-1 and TRBJ2-2; a possible D gene is TRBD2 (6 bases). Trimming removed 0 bases at V and 6 bases at J, with 20 bases between. Germline V gene data show CDR1 as MGHRA and CDR2 as YSYEKL. The CDR3 is 18 residues long. In nucleotides, the CDR3 is TGCGCCAGCAGCCAAGATAGGGCGGGATTGGGTGGTGCCGGGGAGCTGTTTTTT. As protein: CASSQDRAGLGGAGELFF.

The genes are TRBV20-1 and TRBJ1-6; 11 nucleotides agree with TRBD1. CDR3 size: 14 residues. Losses at the gene ends were 3 bases for V and 7 bases for J; bases not matched to a gene: 2. Per the germline V gene, CDR1 is DFQATT and CDR2 is SNEGSKA (reference sequence). In DNA, the CDR3 is TGCAGTGCTAGGGGGACAGGGGGAAATTCACCCCTCCACTTT. It specifies CSARGTGGNSPLHF.

In its sample, this clonotype was seen a few times. The chain couples TRBV6-1 to TRBJ1-5; no firm D call. Germline assignment: CDR1 MNHNS and CDR2 SASEGT. V was cut by 4 bases and J by 3 bases, with 16 bases left in between. The CDR3 covers 16 residues. The DNA for the CDR3 is TGTGCCAGCAGTGGGGTCGGCCGTCAAGCCAATCAGCCCCAGCATTTT. This codes for CASSGVGRQANQPQHF.

This clonotype was seen a few times. The chain uses TRBV7-2 and TRBJ1-4, with D hard to call. This CDR3 is 13 amino acids long. Looked up from germline, CDR1 is SGHTA and CDR2 is FQGNSA. Trimming cost V 5 bases and J 8 bases, with 12 bases left between them. The CDR3 loop reads CASSGRLWEKLFF. For the CDR3, the DNA is TGTGCCAGCAGCGGCCGACTGTGGGAAAAACTGTTTTTT.

Many counts were recorded for this clonotype. The chain joins TRBV12-3 or TRBV12-4 to TRBJ1-6; no clear D gene. Trimming removed 6 bases from V and 9 bases from J, with 15 bases in between. The CDR3 is 14 residues long. The CDR3 region is CASSLTPSGSPLHF. As DNA, the CDR3 is TGTGCCAGCAGCCTAACCCCGTCGGGTTCACCCCTCCACTTT.

This clonotype was counted only a few times. V usage is TRBV5-5 and J usage is TRBJ1-1; D unclear. The germline gives CDR1 SGHKS, CDR2 YYEKEE (reference sequence). This CDR3 region has 13 residues. V was trimmed by 4 bases and J by 4 bases, leaving 11 bases between them. This CDR3 is CASSPGFGTEAFF. CDR3 nucleotide sequence: TGTGCCAGCAGCCCGGGATTCGGCACTGAAGCTTTCTTT.

In this sample, this clonotype turned up a few times. For the CDR3, the DNA is TGTGCCAGCAGTGATCCCTACACTGAAGCTTTCTTT. Its translation is CASSDPYTEAFF. The chain combines TRBV25-1 with TRBJ1-1; D ambiguous. Germline CDR1 is MGHDK and CDR2 is SYGVNS. V was clipped by 3 bases and J by 3 bases, with 5 bases between them. This CDR3 comprises 12 residues.

This clonotype was seen a few times. V and J are TRBV6-5 and TRBJ2-3; 13 nucleotides align to TRBD2. The trim removed 4 bases at V and 6 bases at J, leaving 7 bases unmatched. The CDR3 contains 16 residues. Germline V gene data show CDR1 as MNHEY and CDR2 as SVGAGI. The CDR3 is CASSSSTSGGGDTQYF. The CDR3 DNA reads as TGTGCCAGCAGTTCGTCTACTAGCGGGGGGGGTGATACGCAGTATTTT.

This chain links TRBV6-1 with TRBJ2-1; D possibly matches TRBD1 or TRBD2 (6 bases each). Germline-derived CDR1 and CDR2 are MNHNS and SASEGT. This CDR3 contains 15 residues. Trimming pared 4 bases from V and 4 bases from J, leaving 14 bases between. CDR3 nucleotide sequence: TGTGCCAGCAGTGGCCCCCAGGGGACTTACAATGAGCAGTTCTTC. Translating it yields CASSGPQGTYNEQFF.

The chain recombines TRBV2 with TRBJ2-2; TRBD1 might be the D (6 bases). V was cut by 6 bases and J by 4 bases, with 24 bases left in between. This CDR3 is built from 18 residues. CDR1 is SNHLY and CDR2 is FYNNEI in the germline V gene. The DNA of the CDR3 is TGTGCCAGCAGGGGTCCTATTTGGGGGCCCGTTGGCACCGGGGAGCTGTTTTTT. It yields the protein CASRGPIWGPVGTGELFF. The full variable domain, rest sourced from reference TRBV2 and TRBJ2-2, is EPEVTQTPSHQVTQMGQEVILRCVPISNHLYFYWYRQILGQKVEFLVSFYNNEISEKSEIFDDQFSVERPDGSNFTLKIRSTKLEDSAMYFCASRGPIWGPVGTGELFFGEGSRLTVL.

J is TRBJ2-7 and V is TRBV7-2; no firm D call. CDR3 length: 14 residues. Germline loops: CDR1 SGHTA, CDR2 FQGNSA. V shed 8 bases and J shed 6 bases, with 20 bases lying between them. Here the CDR3 DNA reads TGTGCCAGCTGCCCCAGAGGTAGTTGGGGCGAGCAGTACTTC. Protein sequence: CASCPRGSWGEQYF.

In its sample, this clonotype was seen a few times. This rearrangement joins TRBV4-3 to TRBJ2-6; TRBD2 might be the D (7 bases). Trimming removed 0 bases from V and 3 bases from J, with 21 bases in between. Germline V gene sequence: CDR1 LGHNA, CDR2 YSLEER. The CDR3 spans 20 residues. CDR3 coding DNA: TGCGCCAGCAGCCAAGAAGCCTTAGGTGGGGGGGCTAATGGGGCCAACGTCCTGACTTTC. Translating it yields CASSQEALGGGANGANVLTF.

The rearrangement uses TRBV25-1 and TRBJ2-5; tentatively, D is TRBD1 (5 bases). This CDR3 has 15 residues. Germline CDR1 is MGHDK and CDR2 is SYGVNS. Trimming shortened V by 1 base and J by 1 base, and 10 bases separated the two germline ends. CDR3 region: CASSEWLDSQETQYF. CDR3 nucleotide sequence: TGTGCCAGCAGTGAATGGCTCGACAGCCAAGAGACCCAGTACTTC.

The chain recombines TRBV15 with TRBJ2-5; 9 bases map to TRBD2. The V segment lost 1 base and the J segment 5 bases; nucleotides outside the gene matches: 8. The germline CDR1 and CDR2 sequences are LNHNV and YYDKDF (reference sequence). The CDR3 extends over 16 amino acids. The DNA for the CDR3 is TGTGCCACCAGCAGAGCCCTACTAGCGGGTGGGGAGACCCAGTACTTC. It encodes CATSRALLAGGETQYF.

This clonotype has a handful of counts. The V gene is TRBV20-1, the J gene TRBJ1-1; D gene unclear. V lost 5 bases and J 4 bases, leaving 11 bases between the germline ends. This CDR3 has 12 residues. Germline-derived CDR1 and CDR2 are DFQATT and SNEGSKA (reference sequence). The CDR3 region is CSAFGPPTEAFF. CDR3 DNA sequence: TGCAGTGCTTTCGGGCCCCCCACTGAAGCTTTCTTT.

This clonotype appeared a few times. The rearrangement links TRBV5-1 to TRBJ2-3; perhaps TRBD2 as D (5 bases). The V end lost 4 bases, the J end lost 6 bases, and 12 bases lay between the germline ends. Germline loops: CDR1 SGHRS, CDR2 YFSETQ. CDR3 length: 13 residues. CDR3 protein: CASSPLEVDTQYF. CDR3 sequence (DNA): TGCGCCAGCAGCCCACTAGAGGTGGATACGCAGTATTTT.

This chain connects TRBV20-1 to TRBJ2-6; D gene uncertain. Trimming removed 4 bases at V and 0 bases at J, with 16 bases between. CDR3 length equals 17 residues. Germline V CDR1 and CDR2: DFQATT, SNEGSKA (reference sequence). The CDR3 loop is CSATPGQPISGANVLTF. As DNA, the CDR3 is TGCAGTGCTACCCCCGGTCAGCCAATCTCTGGGGCCAACGTCCTGACTTTC.

The V and J genes are TRBV7-9 and TRBJ1-4; no firm D call. The CDR3 is 16 amino acids. V was clipped by 2 bases and J by 8 bases, with 18 bases between them. Germline-derived CDR1 and CDR2 are SEHNR and FQNEAQ (reference sequence). Written as DNA, the CDR3 is TGTGCCAGCAGCTTAATCCCCGGGTCCGGTTGGGAAAAACTGTTTTTT. It translates to CASSLIPGSGWEKLFF.

This clonotype was counted between two and nine times. The chain is built from TRBV11-2 and TRBJ1-1, with TRBD1 identical over 9 bases. The V segment lost 4 bases and the J segment 1 base; nucleotides outside the gene matches: 4. The CDR3 consists of 15 residues. Germline V gives CDR1 SGHAT, CDR2 FQNNGV. CDR3 protein: CASSSDRGTNTEAFF. The CDR3 DNA sequence: TGTGCCAGCAGCTCCGACAGGGGGACGAACACTGAAGCTTTCTTT.

The chain employs TRBV24-1 and TRBJ2-5; tentatively, D is TRBD2 (6 bases). The CDR3 is 15 residues long. Trimming removed 5 bases from V and 1 base from J, with 13 bases in between. CDR1 and CDR2 from the germline V gene are KGHDR and SFDVKD. The CDR3 reads CATSGSGCIQETQYF. CDR3 in DNA: TGTGCCACCAGTGGTAGCGGCTGCATCCAAGAGACCCAGTACTTC.

This clonotype was recorded a few times. The chain carries TRBV12-3 or TRBV12-4 and TRBJ1-2; D is possibly TRBD1 (5 bases). The CDR3 consists of 13 residues. V dropped 5 bases and J dropped 4 bases, with 11 bases sitting between them. CDR3 amino acids: CASSEMGGYGYTF. The DNA for the CDR3 is TGTGCCAGCAGTGAAATGGGGGGCTATGGCTACACCTTC.

V is TRBV7-2 and J is TRBJ2-7, with D maybe TRBD1 (6 bases). The CDR3 length is 14 residues. Trimming pared 5 bases from V and 3 bases from J, leaving 14 bases between. From germline, CDR1 is SGHTA and CDR2 FQGNSA. The CDR3 bases are TGTGCCAGCAGCCCGGCAGGGGCGAACTACGAGCAGTACTTC. Amino acids: CASSPAGANYEQYF. The complete variable domain, with remaining parts taken from reference TRBV7-2 and TRBJ2-7, reads GAGVSQSPSNKVTEKGKDVELRCDPISGHTALYWYRQSLGQGLEFLIYFQGNSAPDKSGLPSDRFSAERTGGSVSTLTIQRTQQEDSAVYLCASSPAGANYEQYFGPGTRLTVT.

The rearrangement uses TRBV15 and TRBJ2-5; no definite D call. Deletions cut 1 base from V and 0 bases from J, with 9 bases between. CDR1 and CDR2 (germline): LNHNV, YYDKDF (reference sequence). The CDR3 loop spans 15 amino acids. The CDR3 coding sequence is TGTGCCACCAGCAGAGTGGCAATGTACCAAGAGACCCAGTACTTC. Protein: CATSRVAMYQETQYF.